This T cell receptor (beta chain) emerged from a study of identical twins. General observations from the study: Excess twin sharing in beta out-of-frame sequences was weaker.

TCRdb itself ran the 5' RACE reads through MiXCR, one entry per CDR3 protein. The sample has hundreds of thousands of distinct CDR3 sequences; 15% to 20% are singletons. V lost 1 base to trimming and J lost 5 bases, with 3 bases between them. In germline, CDR1 is SGHTA, CDR2 FQGNSA. This CDR3 contains 12 residues. This clonotype has a count of ten or more. Its antigen is currently unknown. These data were also reused for a study on T cells expressing NK-cell markers. That study reports: These clonotypes additionally ranked first within the CD3+CD56-NKG2C+ fraction of a handful of donors.

The chain joins TRBV7-2 to TRBJ2-1, with unresolved D. Sequencing input: PBMCs. The TCR sequence derives from a woman younger than 30 in good health. CDR3 nucleotide sequence: TGTGCCAGCAGCTTAGGCCACAATGAGCAGTTCTTC. Translating it yields CASSLGHNEQFF. The whole variable domain, filled in from reference TRBV7-2 and TRBJ2-1, reads GAGVSQSPSNKVTEKGKDVELRCDPISGHTALYWYRQSLGQGLEFLIYFQGNSAPDKSGLPSDRFSAERTGGSVSTLTIQRTQQEDSAVYLCASSLGHNEQFFGPGTRLTVL.